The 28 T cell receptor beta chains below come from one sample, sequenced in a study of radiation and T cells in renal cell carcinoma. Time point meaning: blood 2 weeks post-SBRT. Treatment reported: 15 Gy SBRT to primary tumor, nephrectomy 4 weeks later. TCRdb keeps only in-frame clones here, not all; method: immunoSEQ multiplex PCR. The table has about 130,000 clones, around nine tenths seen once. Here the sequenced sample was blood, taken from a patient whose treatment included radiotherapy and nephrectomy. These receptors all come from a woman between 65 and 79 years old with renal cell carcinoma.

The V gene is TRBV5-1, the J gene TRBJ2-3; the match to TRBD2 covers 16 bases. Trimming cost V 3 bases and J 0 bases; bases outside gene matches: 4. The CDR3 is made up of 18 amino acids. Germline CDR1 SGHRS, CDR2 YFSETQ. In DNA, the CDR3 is TGCGCCAGCAGCTCCGGGACTAGCGGGGGGGCTAGCACAGATACGCAGTATTTT. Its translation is CASSSGTSGGASTDTQYF.

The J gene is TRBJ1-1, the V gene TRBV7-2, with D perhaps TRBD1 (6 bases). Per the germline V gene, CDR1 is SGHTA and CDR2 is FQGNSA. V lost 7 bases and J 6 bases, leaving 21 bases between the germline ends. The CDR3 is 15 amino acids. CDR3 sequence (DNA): TGTGCCAGCACCCTTACGAGGGGGGCTATGGCTGAAGCTTTCTTT. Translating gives CASTLTRGAMAEAFF. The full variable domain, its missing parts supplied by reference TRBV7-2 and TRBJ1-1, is GAGVSQSPSNKVTEKGKDVELRCDPISGHTALYWYRQSLGQGLEFLIYFQGNSAPDKSGLPSDRFSAERTGGSVSTLTIQRTQQEDSAVYLCASTLTRGAMAEAFFGQGTRLTVV.

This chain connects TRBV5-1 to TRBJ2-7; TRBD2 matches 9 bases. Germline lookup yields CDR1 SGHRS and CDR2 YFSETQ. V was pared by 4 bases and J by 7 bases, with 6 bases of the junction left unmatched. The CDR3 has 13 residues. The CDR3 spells CASSLAGIGEQYF. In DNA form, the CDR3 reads TGCGCCAGCAGCCTAGCGGGGATAGGGGAGCAGTACTTC.

The DNA for the CDR3 is TGTGCCAGCAGCCCGACCGGACAGGGGTCCTACGAGCAGTACTTC. This gives the protein CASSPTGQGSYEQYF. The genes are TRBV28 and TRBJ2-7; the match to TRBD1 covers 9 bases. The V gene's germline CDR1 is MDHEN and CDR2 SYDVKM. The CDR3 is made up of 15 amino acids. Trimming took 6 bases from V and 1 from J; bases not matched to a gene: 7. Full variable domain (missing parts from reference TRBV28 and TRBJ2-7): DVKVTQSSRYLVKRTGEKVFLECVQDMDHENMFWYRQDPGLGLRLIYFSYDVKMKEKGDIPEGYSVSREKKERFSLILESASTNQTSMYLCASSPTGQGSYEQYFGPGTRLTVT.

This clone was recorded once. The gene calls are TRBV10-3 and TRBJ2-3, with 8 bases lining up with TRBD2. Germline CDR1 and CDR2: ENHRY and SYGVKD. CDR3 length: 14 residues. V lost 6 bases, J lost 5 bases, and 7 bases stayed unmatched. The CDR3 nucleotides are TGTGCCATCAGCCCCGGGGGGGCACAAGATACGCAGTATTTT. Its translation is CAISPGGAQDTQYF.

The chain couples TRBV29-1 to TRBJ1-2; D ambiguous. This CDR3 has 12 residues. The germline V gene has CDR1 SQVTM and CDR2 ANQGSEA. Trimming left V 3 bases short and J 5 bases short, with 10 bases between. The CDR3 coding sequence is TGCAGCGTTGAGACGGTCCGTTATGGCTACACCTTC. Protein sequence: CSVETVRYGYTF.

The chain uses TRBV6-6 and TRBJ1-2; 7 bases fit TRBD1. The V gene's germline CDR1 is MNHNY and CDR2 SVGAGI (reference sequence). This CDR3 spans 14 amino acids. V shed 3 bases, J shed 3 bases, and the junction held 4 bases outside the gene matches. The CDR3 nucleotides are TGTGCCAGCAGTTATCCCGGGACAGACTATGGCTACACCTTC. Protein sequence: CASSYPGTDYGYTF.

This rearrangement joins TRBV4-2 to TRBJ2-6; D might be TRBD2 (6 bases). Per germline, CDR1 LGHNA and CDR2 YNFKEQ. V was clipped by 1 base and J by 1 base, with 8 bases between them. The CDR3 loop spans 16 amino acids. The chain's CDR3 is CASSQVAGSGANVLTF. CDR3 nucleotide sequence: TGTGCCAGCAGCCAAGTGGCGGGGTCTGGGGCCAACGTCCTGACTTTC.

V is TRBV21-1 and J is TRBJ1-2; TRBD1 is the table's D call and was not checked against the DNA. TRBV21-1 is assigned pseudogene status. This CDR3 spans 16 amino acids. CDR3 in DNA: TGTGCCACAATGAGAACAGGGGGCTGGAGGAACTATGGCTACACCTTC. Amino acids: CATMRTGGWRNYGYTF.

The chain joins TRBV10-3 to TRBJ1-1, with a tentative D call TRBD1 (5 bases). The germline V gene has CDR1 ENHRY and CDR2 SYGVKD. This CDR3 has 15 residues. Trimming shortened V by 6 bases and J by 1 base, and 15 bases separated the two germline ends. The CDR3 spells CAISYTSGGNTEAFF. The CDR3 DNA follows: TGTGCCATCAGCTACACGAGCGGGGGGAACACTGAAGCTTTCTTT.

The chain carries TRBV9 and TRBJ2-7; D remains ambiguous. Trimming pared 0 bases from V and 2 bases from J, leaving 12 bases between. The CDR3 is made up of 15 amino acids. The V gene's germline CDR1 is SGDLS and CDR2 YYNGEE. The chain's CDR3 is CASSVAASQTYEQYF. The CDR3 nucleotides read TGTGCCAGCAGCGTAGCGGCCTCCCAAACCTACGAGCAGTACTTC.

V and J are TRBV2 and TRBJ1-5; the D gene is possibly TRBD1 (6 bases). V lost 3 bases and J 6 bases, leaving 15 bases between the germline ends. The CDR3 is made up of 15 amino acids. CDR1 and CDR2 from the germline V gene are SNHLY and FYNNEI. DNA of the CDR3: TGTGCCAGCAGTGAGGAGAAGGGGGGAGGTCAGCCCCAGCATTTT. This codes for CASSEEKGGGQPQHF.

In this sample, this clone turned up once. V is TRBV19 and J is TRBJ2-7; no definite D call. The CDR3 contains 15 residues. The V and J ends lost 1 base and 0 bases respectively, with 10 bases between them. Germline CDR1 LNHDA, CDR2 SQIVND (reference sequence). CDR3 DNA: TGTGCCAGTAGTATAGGCCCAGGAGCCTCCTACGAGCAGTACTTC. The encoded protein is CASSIGPGASYEQYF.

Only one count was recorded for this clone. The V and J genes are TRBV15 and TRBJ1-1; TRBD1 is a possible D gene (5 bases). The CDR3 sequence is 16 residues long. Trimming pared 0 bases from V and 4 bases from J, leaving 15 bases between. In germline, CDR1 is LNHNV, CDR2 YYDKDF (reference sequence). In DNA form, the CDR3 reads TGTGCCACCAGCAGAGATCTCGCGGGGCTGGGCACTGAAGCTTTCTTT. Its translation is CATSRDLAGLGTEAFF.

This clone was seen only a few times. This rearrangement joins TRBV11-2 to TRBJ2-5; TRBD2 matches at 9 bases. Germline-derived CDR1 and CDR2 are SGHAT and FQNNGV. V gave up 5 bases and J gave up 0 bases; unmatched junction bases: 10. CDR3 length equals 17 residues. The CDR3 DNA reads TGTGCCAGCAGCCAGGGGCTAGCGGGAACGAACCAAGAGACCCAGTACTTC. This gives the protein CASSQGLAGTNQETQYF.

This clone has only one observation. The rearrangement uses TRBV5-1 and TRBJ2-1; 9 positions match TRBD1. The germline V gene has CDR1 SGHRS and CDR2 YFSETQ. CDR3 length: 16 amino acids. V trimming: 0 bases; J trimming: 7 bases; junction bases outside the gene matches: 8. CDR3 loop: CASSLGPGQGLNEQFF. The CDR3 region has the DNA TGCGCCAGCAGCTTGGGTCCGGGACAGGGATTGAATGAGCAGTTCTTC.

In DNA form, the CDR3 reads TGTGCCAGCAGGCCGGTTAGTGGCGAGCAGTACTTC. The encoded protein is CASRPVSGEQYF. The chain links TRBV28 to TRBJ2-7; D gene uncertain. Germline lookup yields CDR1 MDHEN and CDR2 SYDVKM. This CDR3 contains 12 residues. Trimming took 6 bases from V and 6 from J, leaving 12 bases between them.

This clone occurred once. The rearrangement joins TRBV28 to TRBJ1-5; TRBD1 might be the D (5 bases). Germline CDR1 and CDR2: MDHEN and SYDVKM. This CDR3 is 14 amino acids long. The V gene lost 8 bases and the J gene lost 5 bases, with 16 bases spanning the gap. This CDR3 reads CASSLGGGDQPQHF. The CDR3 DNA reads TGTGCCAGCTCCCTCGGCGGGGGGGATCAGCCCCAGCATTTT.

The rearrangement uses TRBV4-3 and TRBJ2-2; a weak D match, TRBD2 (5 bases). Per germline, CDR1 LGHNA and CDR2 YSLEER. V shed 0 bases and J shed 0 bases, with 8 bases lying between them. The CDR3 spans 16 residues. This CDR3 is CASSQDSGSNTGELFF. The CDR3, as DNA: TGCGCCAGCAGCCAAGATTCGGGGTCGAACACCGGGGAGCTGTTTTTT.

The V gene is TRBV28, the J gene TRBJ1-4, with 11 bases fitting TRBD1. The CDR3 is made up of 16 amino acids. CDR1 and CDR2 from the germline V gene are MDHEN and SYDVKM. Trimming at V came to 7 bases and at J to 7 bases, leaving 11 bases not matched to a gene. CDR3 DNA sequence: TGTGCCAGCACCTCAGGACAGGGGGCCTTTGCTGAAAAACTGTTTTTT. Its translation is CASTSGQGAFAEKLFF. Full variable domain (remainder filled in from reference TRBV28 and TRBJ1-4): DVKVTQSSRYLVKRTGEKVFLECVQDMDHENMFWYRQDPGLGLRLIYFSYDVKMKEKGDIPEGYSVSREKKERFSLILESASTNQTSMYLCASTSGQGAFAEKLFFGSGTQLSVL.

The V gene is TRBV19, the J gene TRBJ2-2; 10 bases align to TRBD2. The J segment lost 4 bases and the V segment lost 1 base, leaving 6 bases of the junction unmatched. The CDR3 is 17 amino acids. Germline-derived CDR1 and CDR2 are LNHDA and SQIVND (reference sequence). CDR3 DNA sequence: TGTGCCAGTAGTATAGGTCGAGCGGGGGGGCTCACCGGGGAGCTGTTTTTT. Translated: CASSIGRAGGLTGELFF.

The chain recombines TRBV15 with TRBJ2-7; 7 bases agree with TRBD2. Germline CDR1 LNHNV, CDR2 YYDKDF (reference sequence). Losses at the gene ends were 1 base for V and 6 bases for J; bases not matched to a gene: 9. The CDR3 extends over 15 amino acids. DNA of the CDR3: TGTGCCACCAGCAGAGTCGGCAGCGGGGATATCGAGCAGTACTTC. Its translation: CATSRVGSGDIEQYF.

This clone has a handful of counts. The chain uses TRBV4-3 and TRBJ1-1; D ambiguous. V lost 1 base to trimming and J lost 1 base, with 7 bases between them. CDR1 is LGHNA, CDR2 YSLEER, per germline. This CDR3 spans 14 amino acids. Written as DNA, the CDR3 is TGCGCCAGCAGCCAAGGTGGAGGGAACACTGAAGCTTTCTTT. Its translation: CASSQGGGNTEAFF.

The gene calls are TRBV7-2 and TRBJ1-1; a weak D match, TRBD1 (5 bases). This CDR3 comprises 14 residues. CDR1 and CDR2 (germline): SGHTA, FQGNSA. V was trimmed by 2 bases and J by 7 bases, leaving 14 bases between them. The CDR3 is CASSLQAGFVEAFF. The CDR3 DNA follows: TGTGCCAGCAGCTTACAGGCAGGGTTCGTTGAAGCTTTCTTT.

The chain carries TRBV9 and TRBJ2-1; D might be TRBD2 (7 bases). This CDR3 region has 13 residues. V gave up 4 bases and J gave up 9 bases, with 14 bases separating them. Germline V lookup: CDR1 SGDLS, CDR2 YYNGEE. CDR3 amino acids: CASSTLGGVEQFF. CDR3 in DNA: TGTGCCAGCAGCACATTAGGGGGGGTTGAGCAGTTCTTC. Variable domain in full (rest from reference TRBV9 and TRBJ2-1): DSGVTQTPKHLITATGQRVTLRCSPRSGDLSVYWYQQSLDQGLQFLIQYYNGEERAKGNILERFSAQQFPDLHSELNLSSLELGDSALYFCASSTLGGVEQFFGPGTRLTVL.

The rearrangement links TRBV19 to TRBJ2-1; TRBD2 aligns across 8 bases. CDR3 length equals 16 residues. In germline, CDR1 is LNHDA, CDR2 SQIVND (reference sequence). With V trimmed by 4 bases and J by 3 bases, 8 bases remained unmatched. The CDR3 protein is CASSTVAGLYYNEQFF. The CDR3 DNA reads TGTGCCAGTAGTACGGTAGCGGGACTGTACTACAATGAGCAGTTCTTC.

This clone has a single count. CDR3 sequence (DNA): TGTGCCAGCAGCTTAGAACAGGGGAGGAGCTATGGCTACACCTTC. Translating gives CASSLEQGRSYGYTF. V gene TRBV7-9 combines with J gene TRBJ1-2, with 7 positions matching TRBD1. This CDR3 has 15 amino acids. V was pared by 1 base and J by 4 bases, with 6 bases of the junction left unmatched. Germline-derived CDR1 and CDR2 are SEHNR and FQNEAQ (reference sequence).

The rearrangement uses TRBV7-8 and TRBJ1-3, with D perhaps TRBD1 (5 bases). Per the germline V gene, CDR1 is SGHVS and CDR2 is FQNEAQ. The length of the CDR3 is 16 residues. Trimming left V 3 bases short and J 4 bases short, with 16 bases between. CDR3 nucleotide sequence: TGTGCCAGCAGCTTGTTCCGGACAACAAGGGGAAACACCATATATTTT. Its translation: CASSLFRTTRGNTIYF.